The source of this T cell receptor (beta chain) is a study of yellow fever vaccine responses in identical twins (dated by TCRdb to the late 2010s). Looking at the study overall: Focusing on identical twins, the study followed the T cell clones that responded to the vaccine, and did so with precision. General conclusions and limits of the study: The T cell response to vaccination in identical twins was reported by the authors to appear partly convergent and partly personalized.

As to this clonotype: It has no known antigen specificity. The sample holds no much larger clone one base away, and base qualities are not on file.

Including cysteine and phenylalanine, the CDR3 has 15 amino acids. Only CDR3 DNA is held: 45 bases, read in frame from base 1. CDR1 and CDR2, per the germline V gene, are MNHNS and SASEGT. Germline trimming: 7 bases from V, 1 base from J; junction bases outside gene matches: 8. Libraries were prepared through RT-PCR. The instrument was an Illumina HiSeq 2500. TCRdb cleaned the public reads at Q25 with fastp, built clones with MiXCR and kept in-frame beta chains. Rows are combined by CDR3 protein, so each entry shows the most common genes and DNA. This sample comprises around 2,600 distinct CDR3 sequences, around 82% of them detected only once. Over 4.5% of the sample lies in the top ten.

Here the sequenced sample was T cells from blood (PBMCs), unsorted or a sorted subset (not recorded which), taken before or after yellow fever vaccination (not recorded which). The rearrangement joined TRBV6-1 to TRBJ2-7, and TRBD1 matches 9 of the central bases. This receptor was identified in a woman younger than 30 who received the yellow fever vaccine. Donor details come from another sample of the same person, matched by shared clones. The CDR3 amino acid sequence is: CASNQQGAGSYEQYF. Read as DNA, the sequence is TGTGCCAGCAACCAACAGGGGGCCGGGTCCTACGAGCAGTACTTC.